The 22 T cell receptor beta chains in this list originate from one sample, sequenced in a study of identical twins. TCRdb re-called the 5' RACE reads through MiXCR, storing one row per CDR3 protein. Among fewer than 500,000 distinct CDR3 sequences listed, 20% to 25% were seen once. These data were likewise used in another study, on T cells expressing NK-cell markers.

Sequenced: CD4+ T cells sorted from blood. The source is a woman between 18 and 29 years old in good health.

This chain uses TRBV7-8 with TRBJ2-7; D is perhaps TRBD2 (6 bases). CDR1 and CDR2 (germline): SGHVS, FQNEAQ. Trimming cost V 2 bases and J 0 bases, with 20 bases left between them. This CDR3 has 18 residues. CDR3 residues: CASSLLVPGGASSYEQYF. The CDR3 DNA reads TGTGCCAGCAGCTTATTAGTTCCGGGCGGGGCCAGCTCCTACGAGCAGTACTTC.

V is TRBV20-1 and J is TRBJ2-1; either TRBD1 or TRBD2 may fit D (5 bases each). The length of the CDR3 is 14 residues. Germline V gene lookup returns CDR1 DFQATT and CDR2 SNEGSKA (reference sequence). The V end was cut by 0 bases, the J end by 10 bases, with 16 bases between. In DNA, the CDR3 is TGCAGTGCTAGAGATCGTCTTGAGGGGCTAGAGCAGTTCTTC. Protein product: CSARDRLEGLEQFF.

The chain couples TRBV7-4 to TRBJ2-1; the D gene is possibly TRBD2 (6 bases). The germline V gene has CDR1 SGHVT and CDR2 SQSDAQ. V was pared by 3 bases and J by 7 bases, with 22 bases between. This CDR3 comprises 17 residues. The CDR3 region has the DNA TGTGCCAGCAGCTTGGGACTCCCCAAATGCTCGTGGAATGAGCAGTTCTTC. This sequence encodes CASSLGLPKCSWNEQFF.

The chain couples TRBV7-2 to TRBJ2-3; TRBD1 might be the D (6 bases). There are 15 residues in the CDR3. Germline values: CDR1 SGHTA, CDR2 FQGNSA. The V end was cut by 6 bases, the J end by 5 bases, with 18 bases between. CDR3 amino acids: CASSPGTVRGDTQYF. The DNA for the CDR3 is TGTGCCAGCAGTCCCGGTACGGTCAGGGGAGATACGCAGTATTTT.

The sample holds a few counts of this clonotype. V is TRBV2 and J is TRBJ2-3; TRBD1 agrees at 11 bases. In germline, CDR1 is SNHLY, CDR2 FYNNEI. This CDR3 has 15 amino acids. V trimming: 7 bases; J trimming: 3 bases; junction bases outside the gene matches: 6. As DNA, the CDR3 is TGTGCCAGCAACCGGGACAGGGGGGGAACAGATACGCAGTATTTT. Translated, it gives CASNRDRGGTDTQYF.

J is TRBJ2-6 and V is TRBV3-1; D is possibly TRBD1 (5 bases). There are 18 residues in the CDR3. V lost 1 base, J lost 0 bases, and 13 bases lay in between. CDR1 and CDR2 from the germline V gene are LGHDT and YNNKEL (reference sequence). Written as DNA, the CDR3 is TGTGCCAGCAGCCAAGCTTTCCCAGGGTCCTCTGGGGCCAACGTCCTGACTTTC. Translating gives CASSQAFPGSSGANVLTF.

This chain uses TRBV5-1 with TRBJ1-2, with TRBD1 matching 9 bases. The germline V gene encodes CDR1 SGHRS and CDR2 YFSETQ. This CDR3 is built from 13 residues. Germline trimming cut 6 bases from V and 6 bases from J; bases unmatched to any gene: 6. CDR3 protein: CASTLGTGNGYTF. DNA for the CDR3: TGCGCCAGCACGCTTGGGACAGGGAATGGCTACACCTTC.

This chain joins TRBV28 and TRBJ1-5; TRBD1 might be the D (5 bases). Looked up from germline, CDR1 is MDHEN and CDR2 is SYDVKM. The CDR3 is 14 amino acids. Trimming shortened V by 3 bases and J by 5 bases, and 11 bases separated the two germline ends. CDR3 sequence: CASSFDGTYQPQHF. The CDR3 nucleotides are TGTGCCAGCAGTTTCGATGGGACGTATCAGCCCCAGCATTTT.

This chain uses TRBV30 with TRBJ2-7; D perhaps matches TRBD1 (6 bases). Germline V gene data show CDR1 as GTSNPN and CDR2 as SVGIG (reference sequence). Trimming left V 5 bases short and J 1 base short, with 9 bases between. The CDR3 sequence is 12 residues long. The CDR3 sequence is CAWQGWSYEQYF. Written as DNA, the CDR3 is TGTGCCTGGCAGGGGTGGTCCTACGAGCAGTACTTC.

The CDR3 DNA reads TGTGCCACCAGCGGACAGGGGTGGAATGAGCAGTTCTTC. The encoded protein is CATSGQGWNEQFF. V is TRBV24-1 and J is TRBJ2-1, with 9 bases that match TRBD1. CDR1 KGHDR and CDR2 SFDVKD come from the germline V gene. Germline trimming cut 7 bases from V and 7 bases from J; bases unmatched to any gene: 4. This CDR3 has 13 residues.

This clonotype was counted many times. This chain uses TRBV12-3 or TRBV12-4 with TRBJ2-7; D possibly corresponds to TRBD2 (7 bases). Deletions cut 7 bases from V and 4 bases from J, with 20 bases between. There are 15 residues in the CDR3. Here the CDR3 reads CASTTAGAGAYEQYF. CDR3 coding DNA: TGTGCCAGCACCACGGCGGGGGCAGGGGCGTACGAGCAGTACTTC.

The CDR3 reads CASSHLGTNEKLFF. The CDR3 DNA reads as TGTGCCAGCAGCCATCTGGGGACTAATGAAAAACTGTTTTTT. V gene TRBV14 combines with J gene TRBJ1-4; D not certain. CDR3 size: 14 residues. V was trimmed by 3 bases and J by 2 bases, leaving 7 bases between them. Germline CDR1 SGHDN, CDR2 FVKESK.

The rearrangement uses TRBV2 and TRBJ2-1; 8 nucleotides align to TRBD2. CDR1 and CDR2 from the germline V gene are SNHLY and FYNNEI. The CDR3 totals 13 residues. Unmatched junction bases numbered 7, after V lost 6 bases and J lost 9 bases. CDR3: CASRSGRGGEQFF. As DNA, the CDR3 is TGTGCCAGCAGAAGCGGGAGAGGCGGTGAGCAGTTCTTC.

The rearrangement joins TRBV6-1 to TRBJ2-7; 11 bases line up with TRBD1. V lost 7 bases, J lost 5 bases, and 7 bases stayed unmatched. This CDR3 has 14 amino acids. The germline V gene has CDR1 MNHNS and CDR2 SASEGT. CDR3 in amino acids: CASTRTGGRDEQYF. The CDR3 nucleotides are TGTGCCAGCACCCGGACAGGGGGCAGGGACGAGCAGTACTTC.

V is TRBV5-1 and J is TRBJ1-2; D may be TRBD1 (5 bases). V dropped 5 bases and J dropped 2 bases, with 16 bases sitting between them. CDR3 length: 15 residues. Germline CDR1 is SGHRS and CDR2 is YFSETQ. CDR3 nucleotide sequence: TGCGCCAGCAGGAATCCAGGGACCGCGAACTATGGCTACACCTTC. Translated: CASRNPGTANYGYTF.

This rearrangement joins TRBV7-9 to TRBJ2-2; 7 bases match TRBD1. This CDR3 comprises 16 residues. V shed 4 bases and J 1 base; nucleotides not matched to a gene: 6. Germline V CDR1 and CDR2: SEHNR, FQNEAQ (reference sequence). The CDR3 is CASSSHRGQNTGELFF. For the CDR3, the DNA is TGTGCCAGCAGCTCGCACAGGGGTCAGAACACCGGGGAGCTGTTTTTT.

In this sample, this clonotype turned up many times. CDR3 bases: TGCAGTGCCATCACCGGGACAGGGGATCCCAATCAGCCCCAGCATTTT. This codes for CSAITGTGDPNQPQHF. The chain is built from TRBV20-1 and TRBJ1-5, with 10 nucleotides matching TRBD1. The CDR3 is 16 residues long. Unmatched junction bases numbered 11, after V lost 6 bases and J lost 3 bases. The germline CDR1 and CDR2 sequences are DFQATT and SNEGSKA (reference sequence).

The chain combines TRBV9 with TRBJ2-3; 7 nucleotides match TRBD2. V lost 3 bases and J lost 12; bases outside the gene matches: 10. This CDR3 is 13 amino acids long. CDR1 SGDLS and CDR2 YYNGEE come from the germline V gene. CDR3 in amino acids: CASSAWGEGLQYF. DNA for the CDR3: TGTGCCAGCAGCGCCTGGGGGGAGGGGCTACAGTATTTT.

V gene TRBV20-1 combines with J gene TRBJ2-1, with TRBD2 matching over 11 bases. Germline values: CDR1 DFQATT, CDR2 SNEGSKA (reference sequence). Trimming cost V 5 bases and J 7 bases; bases outside gene matches: 7. The CDR3 runs to 14 residues. The CDR3 DNA follows: TGCAGTGCTGTTAGCGGGAGGGGATGGAATGAGCAGTTCTTC. Protein product: CSAVSGRGWNEQFF.

This rearrangement joins TRBV7-8 to TRBJ2-7, with a possible D match to TRBD2 (6 bases). The V and J ends lost 4 bases and 12 bases respectively, with 37 bases between them. The CDR3 sequence is 19 residues long. CDR1 is SGHVS, CDR2 FQNEAQ, per germline. The DNA for the CDR3 is TGTGCCAGCAGCTCAACTAGCTTTAGAGGACGCCCAGTCGCTTTAGAGTTGTACTTC. Translated, it gives CASSSTSFRGRPVALELYF.

The chain has TRBV4-2 and TRBJ2-1, with TRBD2 matching 9 bases. Germline V lookup: CDR1 LGHNA, CDR2 YNFKEQ. J gave up 3 bases and V 4 bases, and 10 bases lay outside the gene matches. CDR3 length: 17 residues. CDR3 residues: CASSPPPVTSGYNEQFF. The CDR3 bases are TGTGCCAGCAGCCCCCCCCCGGTGACTAGCGGCTACAATGAGCAGTTCTTC.

This clonotype was found many times. V usage is TRBV5-1 and J usage is TRBJ1-6, with a weak D call TRBD1 (5 bases). CDR1 and CDR2 from the germline V gene are SGHRS and YFSETQ. The length of the CDR3 is 14 residues. V lost 0 bases and J lost 8, with 9 bases in between. CDR3 coding DNA: TGCGCCAGCAGCTTGGGACAGTTCTATTCACCCCTCCACTTT. Translating gives CASSLGQFYSPLHF.